This is a list of T cell receptor beta chains from one sample in a study of T cells after yellow fever vaccination. One entry per CDR3 protein results from TCRdb running MiXCR on the 5' RACE reads. The sample includes 250,000 to 300,000 distinct CDR3 sequences, roughly 13% of them seen just once. This sample comprised CD4+ T cells sorted from PBMCs, obtained 45 days after the yellow fever booster vaccination. All receptors derive from a young man who received the YFV17D yellow fever vaccine. Each CDR3 is given with its conserved first and last residue. A D gene is named only where the DNA matches it firmly. Clone size is given for some rows only: seen once, a few or many times, or a class if the clone is expanded.

v_gene	d_gene	abundance	j_gene	CDR3aa	CDR3nt
TRBV28	-	-	TRBJ1-5	CASSFIRTAKNQPQHF	TGTGCCAGCAGTTTTATCAGGACAGCTAAGAATCAGCCCCAGCATTTT
TRBV6-1	-	few	TRBJ2-1	CASSERALDEQFF	TGTGCCAGCAGTGAAAGGGCGCTAGATGAGCAGTTCTTC
TRBV11-1	-	-	TRBJ2-1	CASSFEGGSYNEQFF	TGTGCCAGCAGCTTCGAAGGGGGTTCCTACAATGAGCAGTTCTTC
TRBV12-3/TRBV12-4	-	-	TRBJ1-5	CASSLGGNNQPQHF	TGTGCCAGCAGTTTGGGGGGGAACAATCAGCCCCAGCATTTT
TRBV5-1	-	few	TRBJ2-2	CASSLGDSLSTGELFF	TGCGCCAGCAGCTTGGGAGACAGCTTGTCCACCGGGGAGCTGTTTTTT
TRBV12-3/TRBV12-4	-	few	TRBJ2-5	CASSLAGVLETQYF	TGTGCCAGCAGTTTAGCGGGAGTTTTGGAGACCCAGTACTTC
TRBV18	-	few	TRBJ2-1	CASSPIGSLLPYNEQFF	TGTGCCAGCTCACCCATCGGGAGTTTACTACCCTACAATGAGCAGTTCTTC
TRBV11-3	TRBD2	-	TRBJ2-1	CASSPSGTNEQFF	TGTGCCAGCAGCCCGAGCGGGACCAATGAGCAGTTCTTC
TRBV6-1	-	-	TRBJ2-3	CASRRFGDSTDTQYF	TGTGCCAGCCGCCGTTTCGGGGACAGCACAGATACGCAGTATTTT
TRBV10-3	-	many	TRBJ2-5	CAISESLGRPETQYF	TGTGCCATCAGTGAGTCACTGGGACGGCCAGAGACCCAGTACTTC
TRBV5-1	TRBD2	few	TRBJ2-2	CASSLIAGARTGELFF	TGCGCCAGCAGCTTGATAGCGGGCGCCAGGACCGGGGAGCTGTTTTTT
TRBV20-1	-	few	TRBJ2-1	CSARVASVYSSYNEQFF	TGCAGTGCTAGAGTTGCTAGCGTCTACAGCTCCTACAATGAGCAGTTCTTC
TRBV6-1	-	few	TRBJ2-7	CASSEERQGLEQYF	TGTGCCAGCAGTGAAGAGAGACAGGGACTCGAGCAGTACTTC